The 8 T cell receptor beta chains reported below all come from one sample, sequenced in a study of T cells in women clearing cervical HPV infection. Only in-frame clones appear in the TCRdb table, and some are missing; sequencing was by immunoSEQ multiplex PCR. The sample table sets out fewer than 25,000 clones. Sequencing was performed on blood buffy coat. Receptors originate from a woman aged 18 to 75 with a cervical HPV16 infection that either progressed to CIN3+ or cleared (not recorded which).

Comments on this clone: The CDR3 goes on 3 residues after the read ends, and that part is filled in from the germline J gene. This chain joins TRBV5-1 and TRBJ1-1, with 7 bases that match TRBD1. The CDR3 loop spans 13 amino acids. The ends lost 4 bases at V and 1 base at J; junction bases unmatched: 1. Germline V gives CDR1 SGHRS, CDR2 YFSETQ. The CDR3 reads CASSRGQNTEAFF. The sequenced part of the CDR3 DNA is TGCGCCAGCAGCAGGGGGCAGAACACTGAA.

As for this clone: The observed sequence ends 3 residues before the CDR3 terminus, with the missing tail filled in from the germline J gene. The chain is built from TRBV2 and TRBJ2-3; 8 nucleotides match TRBD2. The CDR3 contains 15 residues. V was clipped by 6 bases and J by 2 bases; unmatched bases: 7. CDR1 and CDR2 (germline): SNHLY, FYNNEI. The CDR3 bases that were read are TGTGCCAGCAGGAACCCAGCGGGGGACACAGATACG. Residues: CASRNPAGDTDT. The CDR3 in full is CASRNPAGDTDTQYF.

Concerning this clone itself: Read data end 3 residues before the CDR3 end; the end is taken from the germline J gene. The chain uses TRBV10-3 and TRBJ1-4, with D possibly TRBD1 on 5 matching bases. Germline loops: CDR1 ENHRY, CDR2 SYGVKD. With 0 bases removed from V and 3 bases from J, the gap between germline ends came to 11 bases. The CDR3 consists of 16 residues. The sequenced part of the CDR3 DNA is TGTGCCATCAGTGAGTCTGGTGGAGGGGCTAATGAAAAA. Protein product: CAISESGGGANEK. The CDR3 reads in full as CAISESGGGANEKLFF.

On this clone: The sequence runs out 3 residues before the end of the CDR3; the remainder is reconstructed from the germline J gene. This chain joins TRBV24-1 and TRBJ2-1; a weak D match, TRBD1 (5 bases). Trimming took off 4 bases at V and 6 bases at J, with 12 bases between the two ends. Germline V lookup: CDR1 KGHDR, CDR2 SFDVKD. This CDR3 is built from 14 residues. Partial CDR3 DNA: TGTGCCACCAGTGACCCCGCAGGGCCCAATGAG. It is translated as CATSDPAGPNE. The CDR3 in full is CATSDPAGPNEQFF.

For this clone: The read halts 3 residues ahead of the CDR3 end, with the missing end drawn from the germline J gene. This chain links TRBV30 with TRBJ1-5; D is unresolved. CDR1 and CDR2 (germline): GTSNPN, SVGIG (reference sequence). CDR3 length equals 15 residues. Trimming removed 0 bases at V and 4 bases at J, with 13 bases between. The sequenced CDR3 bases are TGTGCCTGGAGTGTACAAAGGACGGGGAATCAGCCC. This gives the protein CAWSVQRTGNQP. The whole CDR3 sequence is CAWSVQRTGNQPQHF.

With regard to this clone: Read coverage stops 3 residues before the CDR3 terminus; the germline J gene supplies the remainder. This sequence joins TRBV29-1 and TRBJ2-7; D is possibly TRBD1 (6 bases). V was cut by 0 bases and J by 2 bases, with 11 bases left in between. CDR1 SQVTM and CDR2 ANQGSEA come from the germline V gene. The length of the CDR3 is 14 residues. The sequenced CDR3 bases are TGCAGCGTTGAAGAGCAAGGACAGACCTACGAG. Its translation: CSVEEQGQTYE. Given in full, the CDR3 is CSVEEQGQTYEQYF.

Regarding this clone: The read terminates 3 residues ahead of where the CDR3 ends, so the germline J gene completes it. The V call is TRBV7-9, the J call TRBJ1-2; D remains unclear. The V gene's germline CDR1 is SEHNR and CDR2 FQNEAQ (reference sequence). CDR3 length: 13 residues. CDR3 sequence reads: CASSLGGGYDYTF. The part of the CDR3 DNA that was read is TGTGCCAGCAGCCTAGGAGGCGGCTACGAC.

Regarding this clone: The read ends 3 residues shy of where the CDR3 ends; the end is completed using the germline J gene. The J gene is TRBJ1-1, the V gene TRBV5-1; maybe TRBD1 (6 bases). CDR3 length: 15 amino acids. V gave up 1 base and J gave up 1 base, with 11 bases separating them. In germline, CDR1 is SGHRS, CDR2 YFSETQ. CDR3 DNA (partial): TGCGCCAGCAGCTTGAATGTCAGGGGGAACACTGAA. Translated: CASSLNVRGNTE. The whole CDR3 reads CASSLNVRGNTEAFF.